This TCR beta chain was sequenced during a study of T cells after yellow fever vaccination. The table lists this clonotype with many counts. From the 5' RACE reads, TCRdb called clonotypes with MiXCR, one entry per CDR3 protein. The repertoire holds 250,000 to 400,000 distinct CDR3 sequences, with approximately 4% as singletons. CDR1 and CDR2 from the germline V gene are LGHNA and YSLEER. The length of the CDR3 is 15 residues. The ends were cut back, 0 bases at V and 2 bases at J, with 5 bases in the middle. V and J are TRBV4-3 and TRBJ2-6, with D uncertain. The TCR sequence derives from a man between 18 and 35 years old who received the YFV17D yellow fever vaccine. This specimen consisted of PBMCs, obtained 15 days after the yellow fever booster vaccination. CDR3 amino acids: CASSQDEAGANVLTF. As DNA, the CDR3 is TGCGCCAGCAGCCAAGATGAGGCTGGGGCCAACGTCCTGACTTTC.